Each of the 6 T cell receptor beta chains below was sequenced from the same sample in a study of shared clonotypes between healthy human individuals. The repertoire was sequenced with immunoSEQ multiplex PCR; TCRdb's copy has only in-frame clones and lacks some. The sample has 2 million to 2.5 million clones, about 94% seen once; the top ten hold approximately 0.13%. Sequenced sample: naive CD4+ T cells sorted from blood. Subset specified: CD45RA+ positively selected. All receptors come from a man in his late teens or twenties in good health.

The chain carries TRBV30 and TRBJ2-1, with D possibly called TRBD1 or TRBD2 (5 bases each). The CDR3 covers 15 residues. V was pared by 0 bases and J by 9 bases, with 18 bases between. CDR1 and CDR2 (germline): GTSNPN, SVGIG (reference sequence). The CDR3 loop reads CAWSVPGLGRGEQFF. The CDR3 DNA is TGTGCCTGGAGTGTGCCTGGACTGGGACGCGGTGAGCAGTTCTTC.

This chain connects TRBV13 to TRBJ1-6; D unclear. Looked up from germline, CDR1 is PRHDT and CDR2 is FYEKMQ (reference sequence). V shed 4 bases and J shed 10 bases, with 14 bases lying between them. This CDR3 region has 14 residues. The CDR3 sequence: CASSYQKGLSPLHF. CDR3 coding DNA: TGTGCCAGCAGCTACCAGAAGGGCCTCTCACCCCTCCACTTT.

The chain has TRBV18 and TRBJ2-7; D uncertain. The CDR3 contains 15 residues. Germline V gene data show CDR1 as KGHSH and CDR2 as LQKENI. Between the trimmed V and J ends, which lost 0 bases and 2 bases, there was a span of 11 bases. This CDR3 reads CASSPPFRTAYEQYF. The CDR3 DNA is TGTGCCAGCTCACCACCTTTCCGGACGGCCTACGAGCAGTACTTC.

The chain recombines TRBV7-2 with TRBJ2-4; D remains ambiguous. Trimming took 4 bases from V and 9 from J, leaving 10 bases between them. CDR1 is SGHTA and CDR2 is FQGNSA in the germline V gene. The CDR3 sequence is 12 residues long. CDR3 nucleotides: TGTGCCAGCAGCTCCTCCGGGCCCATTCAGTACTTC. It is translated as CASSSSGPIQYF.

The genes are TRBV7-2 and TRBJ1-1, with D maybe TRBD1 (5 bases). The CDR3 sequence is 13 residues long. V shed 5 bases and J shed 0 bases, with 7 bases lying between them. CDR1 and CDR2 (germline): SGHTA, FQGNSA. The CDR3 region is CASSEGMNTEAFF. Written as DNA, the CDR3 is TGTGCCAGCAGCGAGGGGATGAACACTGAAGCTTTCTTT.

The chain combines TRBV5-1 with TRBJ1-2; 9 bases agree with TRBD1. Germline CDR1 is SGHRS and CDR2 is YFSETQ. Trimming cost V 3 bases and J 4 bases; bases outside gene matches: 7. The CDR3 consists of 15 residues. This CDR3 reads CASSSSGTGLYGYTF. In DNA, the CDR3 is TGCGCCAGCAGCTCTTCCGGGACAGGGCTCTATGGCTACACCTTC.